The source of this T cell receptor (beta chain) is a study of CD4 and CD8 cells across lung adenocarcinoma regions. As for this clonotype: Its ends do not fully match the called genes, so a read error is possible.

One entry per CDR3 protein results from TCRdb running MiXCR on the PCR reads. The data show approximately 10,000 distinct CDR3 sequences, with approximately 50% seen just once and about 87% held by the top ten. The patients had localized lung adenocarcinoma, a non-small cell subtype. There are 16 residues in the CDR3. Germline CDR1 and CDR2: MNHNS and SASEGT. The receptor was isolated from a male donor with lung adenocarcinoma. The CD4 and CD8 labels of this study may be unreliable. The chain couples TRBV6-1 to TRBJ2-6, with a weak D call TRBD2 (7 bases). Sample: CD8+ T cells from the margin of a lung tumor. This chain's CDR3 is CASSELRGSGANVQSF. The CDR3 DNA sequence: TGTGCCAGCAGTGAATTAAGGGGGAGCGGGGCCAACGTGCAGTCTTTC.